What follows are 15 T cell receptor beta chains derived from one specimen sequenced in a study of T cells after yellow fever vaccination. TCRdb recomputed calls from the 5' RACE reads with MiXCR, one row per CDR3 protein. The table includes about 250,000 distinct CDR3 sequences, about 3.9% detected once. This material consisted of PBMCs, taken 15 days after the yellow fever booster vaccination. The receptors here all came from a man aged 18 to 35 who received the YFV17D yellow fever vaccine.

This clonotype was counted many times. The V and J genes are TRBV7-8 and TRBJ2-3; 10 bases are shared with TRBD2. Germline lookup yields CDR1 SGHVS and CDR2 FQNEAQ. The CDR3 has 15 residues. Trimming cost V 4 bases and J 7 bases; bases outside gene matches: 8. The CDR3 nucleotides read TGTGCCAGCAGCTCCGCCGGGACTAGCGCCCATACGCAGTATTTT. Its protein product is CASSSAGTSAHTQYF.

This clonotype was seen at least ten times. The CDR3 nucleotides are TGCGCCAGCAGCTTGGAGGGACAGGGCGGGCAGCCCCAGCATTTT. Translation: CASSLEGQGGQPQHF. The chain has TRBV5-1 and TRBJ1-5; 9 nucleotides agree with TRBD1. This CDR3 has 15 amino acids. V lost 0 bases, J lost 7 bases, and 5 bases stayed unmatched. Germline assignment: CDR1 SGHRS and CDR2 YFSETQ.

This clonotype was found many times. This chain connects TRBV7-8 to TRBJ2-5; D assignment may be TRBD1 or TRBD2 (5 bases each). V was clipped by 5 bases and J by 5 bases, with 15 bases between them. The CDR3 is 14 amino acids. Germline-derived CDR1 and CDR2 are SGHVS and FQNEAQ. The CDR3 spells CASSDLGGGETQYF. Here the CDR3 DNA reads TGTGCCAGCAGCGACCTTGGGGGTGGGGAGACCCAGTACTTC.

This clonotype has a count of ten or more. The chain uses TRBV28 and TRBJ1-6; possible D gene TRBD1, 6 bases. Trimming stripped 6 bases from V and 13 bases from J, with 13 bases between. There are 12 residues in the CDR3. Germline V lookup: CDR1 MDHEN, CDR2 SYDVKM. This chain's CDR3 is CASRSTGTPLHF. In nucleotides, the CDR3 is TGTGCCAGCAGGTCCACAGGGACCCCCCTCCACTTT.

This clonotype was recorded at least ten times. The rearrangement joins TRBV20-1 to TRBJ2-3; no clear D. Trimming stripped 4 bases from V and 3 bases from J, with 17 bases between. Per germline, CDR1 DFQATT and CDR2 SNEGSKA (reference sequence). The CDR3 has 15 amino acids. The CDR3 coding sequence is TGCAGTGCTAAGGGCCCCCCCTCGGAGACAGATACGCAGTATTTT. As protein: CSAKGPPSETDTQYF.

Ten or more counts support this clonotype. The chain is built from TRBV5-1 and TRBJ2-5; 9 bases match TRBD1. Germline CDR1 is SGHRS and CDR2 is YFSETQ. This CDR3 has 16 residues. After removal of 0 bases from V and 5 bases from J, the junction contained 8 bases not matched to a gene. The CDR3 reads CASSLEGTGHEETQYF. The CDR3, as DNA: TGCGCCAGCAGCTTGGAGGGGACAGGGCATGAGGAGACCCAGTACTTC.

This clonotype was detected a few times. This sequence joins TRBV7-2 and TRBJ1-5; 10 bases agree with TRBD1. The CDR3 is 16 residues long. V shed 5 bases, J shed 5 bases, and the junction held 9 bases outside the gene matches. The germline gives CDR1 SGHTA, CDR2 FQGNSA. CDR3 in DNA: TGTGCCAGCAGCACTTGGACAGGGGGAGCGGATCAGCCCCAGCATTTT. This encodes CASSTWTGGADQPQHF. The full variable domain, its missing parts supplied by reference TRBV7-2 and TRBJ1-5, is GAGVSQSPSNKVTEKGKDVELRCDPISGHTALYWYRQSLGQGLEFLIYFQGNSAPDKSGLPSDRFSAERTGGSVSTLTIQRTQQEDSAVYLCASSTWTGGADQPQHFGDGTRLSIL.

This clonotype was recorded many times. The chain combines TRBV3-1 with TRBJ2-3; 7 bases align to TRBD1. V lost 2 bases to trimming and J lost 4 bases; unmatched junction nucleotides: 12. Per germline, CDR1 LGHDT and CDR2 YNNKEL (reference sequence). The CDR3 runs to 17 residues. The CDR3 here is CASSQPGQEENPDTQYF. CDR3 nucleotide sequence: TGTGCCAGCAGCCAACCTGGACAGGAAGAGAACCCAGATACGCAGTATTTT.

This clonotype was seen many times. V is TRBV6-2 or TRBV6-3 and J is TRBJ1-1, with TRBD1 matching over 8 bases. V trimming: 7 bases; J trimming: 5 bases; junction bases outside the gene matches: 9. The CDR3 has 14 residues. Germline loops: CDR1 MNHEY, CDR2 SVGEGT. CDR3: CASTSQQGATEAFF. In DNA, the CDR3 is TGTGCCAGCACCTCCCAGCAGGGGGCAACTGAAGCTTTCTTT.

This clonotype was recorded many times. The V and J genes are TRBV10-3 and TRBJ2-7, with TRBD1 identical over 9 bases. This CDR3 is built from 13 residues. The V gene's germline CDR1 is ENHRY and CDR2 SYGVKD. V was pared by 8 bases and J by 1 base, with 3 bases of the junction left unmatched. CDR3 region: CAIGGQGSYEQYF. CDR3 coding DNA: TGTGCCATCGGTGGACAGGGGTCCTACGAGCAGTACTTC.

This clonotype has a count of ten or more. J is TRBJ2-7 and V is TRBV7-2; TRBD1 agrees at 9 bases. V lost 4 bases and J lost 3; bases outside the gene matches: 4. CDR1 and CDR2 (germline): SGHTA, FQGNSA. The CDR3 runs to 14 residues. This CDR3 is CASSSGTGYYEQYF. CDR3 sequence (DNA): TGTGCCAGCAGCTCCGGGACAGGGTACTACGAGCAGTACTTC.

This chain links TRBV4-1 with TRBJ2-5, with D possibly matching TRBD2 (6 bases). With 3 bases removed from V and 5 bases from J, the gap between germline ends came to 22 bases. This CDR3 comprises 17 residues. Germline CDR1 and CDR2: MGHRA and YSYEKL. The CDR3 loop is CASSQTYLEGRGETQYF. The CDR3 DNA reads as TGCGCCAGCAGCCAGACCTACCTGGAGGGGCGAGGGGAGACCCAGTACTTC.

This clonotype occurred many times. The gene calls are TRBV2 and TRBJ2-3, with D unresolved. CDR1 is SNHLY and CDR2 is FYNNEI in the germline V gene. The CDR3 is 13 residues long. V was pared by 8 bases and J by 3 bases, with 12 bases between. The CDR3 reads CASLERRTDTQYF. CDR3 coding DNA: TGTGCCAGCCTTGAAAGACGGACAGATACGCAGTATTTT.

At least ten counts were recorded for this clonotype. The chain uses TRBV10-3 and TRBJ1-1, with D perhaps matching TRBD1 (5 bases). The V end lost 7 bases, the J end lost 1 base, and 13 bases lay between the germline ends. Germline CDR1 reads ENHRY; CDR2 reads SYGVKD. The CDR3 spans 14 residues. In nucleotides, the CDR3 is TGTGCCATCACCTCCGGGACGGAGAACACTGAAGCTTTCTTT. Translated: CAITSGTENTEAFF.

This clonotype has ten or more counts. The V and J genes are TRBV28 and TRBJ1-5; tentatively, D is TRBD1 (6 bases). CDR1 is MDHEN, CDR2 SYDVKM, per germline. The ends were cut back, 3 bases at V and 5 bases at J, with 11 bases in the middle. There are 14 residues in the CDR3. The CDR3 bases are TGTGCCAGCAGTTTGGCACAGGGAGATCAGCCCCAGCATTTT. This gives the protein CASSLAQGDQPQHF.